This T cell receptor beta chain was captured by sequencing in a study of identical twins. Study results and caveats: Weaker excess sharing between twins was seen in beta out-of-frame sequences. Among out-of-frame alpha sequences shared by twins, low generation probability occurred in excess.

Per the germline V gene, CDR1 is SGHTA and CDR2 is FQGNSA. Trimming stripped 5 bases from V and 1 base from J, with 18 bases between. This CDR3 comprises 17 residues. A remark on this clonotype: The antigen is unknown.

Using its own MiXCR run on the 5' RACE reads, TCRdb lists one record per CDR3 protein. The sample yields nearly 650,000 distinct CDR3 sequences, just over 7% seen once. In addition, the sample was reused for a study of yellow fever vaccine responses in identical twins.

The sequenced sample was PBMCs. This TCR derives from a woman under 30 in good health. V gene TRBV7-2 combines with J gene TRBJ2-1; a possible D gene is TRBD1 (6 bases). This CDR3 is CASSANRVSGSYNEQFF. The CDR3 nucleotides read TGTGCCAGCAGCGCCAACAGGGTGAGTGGGTCCTACAATGAGCAGTTCTTC. Using reference TRBV7-2 and TRBJ2-1 for the parts outside the CDR3, the full variable domain is GAGVSQSPSNKVTEKGKDVELRCDPISGHTALYWYRQSLGQGLEFLIYFQGNSAPDKSGLPSDRFSAERTGGSVSTLTIQRTQQEDSAVYLCASSANRVSGSYNEQFFGPGTRLTVL.